The 12 T cell receptor beta chains in this list originate from one sample, sequenced in a study of shared clonotypes between healthy human individuals. The repertoire was sequenced with immunoSEQ multiplex PCR; TCRdb's copy has only in-frame clones and lacks some. The table lists 1,400,000 or so clones, 98% of them singletons. The sequencing input was naive CD4+ T cells sorted from blood. Subset meaning: CD45RA+ positively selected. These receptors were taken from a man aged 25-40 years in good health.

The gene calls are TRBV14 and TRBJ1-3; no definite D call. Germline V lookup: CDR1 SGHDN, CDR2 FVKESK. V lost 3 bases and J 0 bases, leaving 3 bases between the germline ends. CDR3 length equals 13 residues. The CDR3 region has the DNA TGTGCCAGCAGCCAGAGCTCTGGAAACACCATATATTTT. Translated: CASSQSSGNTIYF. The whole variable domain, filled in from reference TRBV14 and TRBJ1-3, reads EAGVTQFPSHSVIEKGQTVTLRCDPISGHDNLYWYRRVMGKEIKFLLHFVKESKQDESGMPNNRFLAERTGGTYSTLKVQPAELEDSGVYFCASSQSSGNTIYFGEGSWLTVV.

The rearrangement joins TRBV7-6 to TRBJ2-7; D not resolved. This CDR3 spans 14 amino acids. Germline loops: CDR1 SGHVS, CDR2 FNYEAQ. The V and J ends lost 0 bases and 6 bases respectively, with 12 bases between them. This CDR3 reads CASSLADHGVEQYF. CDR3 nucleotide sequence: TGTGCCAGCAGCTTAGCGGACCACGGAGTCGAGCAGTACTTC.

CDR3 DNA: TGTGCCAGCAGCTTGAGTCTCGGACGGGAGATTAGGGCCAACGTCCTGACTTTC. Residues: CASSLSLGREIRANVLTF. This chain links TRBV11-2 with TRBJ2-6; TRBD2 might be the D (6 bases). Germline V gene lookup returns CDR1 SGHAT and CDR2 FQNNGV. This CDR3 comprises 18 residues. The V gene lost 3 bases and the J gene lost 5 bases, with 20 bases spanning the gap.

Of note for this clone: Other nucleotide sequences in the sample specify the same CDR3. The chain is built from TRBV9 and TRBJ2-2, with D possibly matching TRBD1 (6 bases). This CDR3 is built from 14 residues. Per germline, CDR1 SGDLS and CDR2 YYNGEE. The V end was cut by 3 bases, the J end by 1 base, with 7 bases between. In nucleotides, the CDR3 is TGTGCCAGCAGCGCGACAGGGAACACCGGGGAGCTGTTTTTT. This sequence encodes CASSATGNTGELFF.

The chain carries TRBV9 and TRBJ2-7; TRBD2 is a possible D gene (6 bases). CDR3 length equals 15 residues. V was shortened by 0 bases and J by 7 bases, with 17 bases between the two germline ends. Germline CDR1 and CDR2: SGDLS and YYNGEE. The CDR3 DNA follows: TGTGCCAGCAGCGTAGATAGCGGTCCCCCTGAGGAGCAGTACTTC. This codes for CASSVDSGPPEEQYF.

Concerning this clone: The sample carries other DNA sequences with the same CDR3. The rearrangement uses TRBV5-1 and TRBJ2-5; D is undetermined. The CDR3 totals 12 residues. The V and J ends lost 1 base and 1 base respectively, with 2 bases between them. Germline values: CDR1 SGHRS, CDR2 YFSETQ. The CDR3 nucleotides read TGCGCCAGCAGCTTGTCCCAAGAGACCCAGTACTTC. It translates to CASSLSQETQYF.

This sequence joins TRBV5-1 and TRBJ2-3, with 7 bases that match TRBD2. This CDR3 comprises 16 residues. Germline lookup yields CDR1 SGHRS and CDR2 YFSETQ. J gave up 3 bases and V 4 bases, and 11 bases lay outside the gene matches. CDR3 DNA: TGCGCCAGCAGCGGCTCCCCGGGCGGGAGTACAGATACGCAGTATTTT. Translating it yields CASSGSPGGSTDTQYF.

The V gene is TRBV18, the J gene TRBJ2-1; no firm D call. The CDR3 is made up of 17 amino acids. Germline CDR1 and CDR2: KGHSH and LQKENI. The V gene lost 3 bases and the J gene lost 0 bases, with 15 bases spanning the gap. The CDR3 nucleotides are TGTGCCAGCTCACCCCTCGTCGGTGGTTTCTCCTACAATGAGCAGTTCTTC. This gives the protein CASSPLVGGFSYNEQFF.

This chain links TRBV7-9 with TRBJ2-1; TRBD2 is a possible D gene (6 bases). With 5 bases removed from V and 5 bases from J, the gap between germline ends came to 16 bases. Germline CDR1 and CDR2: SEHNR and FQNEAQ (reference sequence). The length of the CDR3 is 15 residues. The CDR3 region is CASSPRGNGNNEQFF. The DNA for the CDR3 is TGTGCCAGCAGCCCCCGCGGGAATGGTAACAATGAGCAGTTCTTC.

The V and J genes are TRBV19 and TRBJ2-5, with 7 bases lining up with TRBD1. Germline V lookup: CDR1 LNHDA, CDR2 SQIVND (reference sequence). CDR3 length: 16 residues. With 3 bases clipped from V and 5 bases from J, the junction kept 12 bases outside the gene matches. The CDR3 region has the DNA TGTGCCAGTAGTATCCAGGACAGGAGGAAAGGGGAGACCCAGTACTTC. It yields the protein CASSIQDRRKGETQYF.

This chain uses TRBV28 with TRBJ2-7; 7 nucleotides match TRBD2. The CDR3 has 15 residues. The germline gives CDR1 MDHEN, CDR2 SYDVKM. V lost 4 bases and J lost 3; bases outside the gene matches: 9. Here the CDR3 reads CASSSSGRKNYEQYF. CDR3 nucleotide sequence: TGTGCCAGCAGTTCGTCCGGGAGGAAAAACTACGAGCAGTACTTC. The variable domain in full, completed from reference TRBV28 and TRBJ2-7, reads DVKVTQSSRYLVKRTGEKVFLECVQDMDHENMFWYRQDPGLGLRLIYFSYDVKMKEKGDIPEGYSVSREKKERFSLILESASTNQTSMYLCASSSSGRKNYEQYFGPGTRLTVT.

The chain joins TRBV5-1 to TRBJ2-4; TRBD1 aligns across 7 bases. There are 17 residues in the CDR3. From germline, CDR1 is SGHRS and CDR2 YFSETQ. The V gene end was trimmed by 4 bases and the J gene end by 0 bases; junction bases not matched to a gene: 10. CDR3: CASSPGQSFLAKNIQYF. CDR3 coding DNA: TGCGCCAGCAGCCCGGGACAGAGCTTTCTAGCCAAAAACATTCAGTACTTC.